One T cell receptor beta chain is described in this entry. The table lists this clonotype with many counts. Its antigen remains undetermined. No quality values exist for individual bases; no much larger clone is one base distant. Library preparation was by 3' RACE. TCR libraries were constructed from RNA with a 3' RACE protocol that used unique molecular identifiers to correct for PCR amplification bias. Up to 12 amplicon libraries were pooled and sequenced on an Illumina MiSeq with v2 2x250 paired-end chemistry. The study's own analysis went as follows. Reads were processed with Decombinator for assignment of V and J genes and CDR3, and barcode-based correction of errors and PCR bias was applied. Repertoires were subsampled to equal depth before Gini coefficient calculation using the R ineq package. Three approaches were used to assess CDR3 similarity: GLIPH, Hamming distance and a shared triplet metric. TCRdb cleaned the public reads at Q25 with fastp, built clones with MiXCR and kept in-frame beta chains. Rows merge per CDR3 protein into single entries with the most common DNA and genes. Here the V and J calls rest on TCRdb's processing, not on the authors' analysis. The sample yields roughly 46,000 distinct CDR3 sequences; 3.5% to 5% were counted once. The ten most abundant clones make up 0.6% to 0.85% of the sample.

The sample comes from a study of HIV-infected children after antiretroviral therapy interruption (dated by TCRdb to 2018 to 2020). Study-wide context: All eight included children had a CD4+ count above 500 and a viral load below 50 copies/ml, with four on planned treatment interruption and four on continuous treatment. The interruption group had a median age of about 9.5 years, compared with 7 to 8 years in the continuous treatment group. Alongside measurements of thymic output, TCR repertoires of children on planned treatment interruption were compared with TCR repertoires of children on continuous antiretroviral treatment. For the continuous-treatment arm, samples from the corresponding weeks 0, 48 and 150 were analyzed. Recorded exposure to EBV and CMV was present in most of the participating children. In the interruption arm, samples were obtained at week 0, week 12, end of interruption (week 24 or 48), and about 3 years after study end. Summary of the overall study and its limitations: In naive CD4+ repertoires of PTI patients, reduced CDR3 sharing between time points was observed after interruption began, whereas many sequences were found to be shared between end of interruption and 3 years later. Minor non-naive CD45RA+ populations such as EMRA or stem memory cells might have been included among the sorted CD45RA+ naive cells. An increase in the naive CD4+ Gini coefficient was observed by the end of treatment interruption, suggesting clonal expansion, and a return to baseline was observed by 3 years. The small number of patients is a limitation of the study, so the data should be interpreted with caution.

V drops 6 bases and J drops 0 bases, leaving 3 bases in between. The CDR3 covers 12 residues, taking in both the cysteine and the phenylalanine. The DNA shown is the 36-base CDR3, in frame from base 1. Per the germline V gene, SNHLY is the CDR1 and FYNNEI is the CDR2. The meaning of the sample's treatment or condition label: PENTA 11 planned treatment interruption arm or continuous ART arm. The participants, all children from the United Kingdom aged 2 to 15 years, had been on at least three-drug ART for a minimum of 24 weeks. Cryopreserved PBMCs containing at least 5 million viable cells were required, and several candidate patients were excluded because of low viable PBMC yield. Using a FACSAria III cell sorter, naive CD4+ CD45RA+ CD45RO- T cells were FACS-sorted out of thawed PBMCs. Sorted cells were fixed, and RNA was extracted using the RNeasy FFPE kit followed by the RNeasy Micro kit.

The starting material was CD45RA+ CD4+ T cells from PBMCs, pooled from several time points, obtained from a donor given antiretroviral therapy, either interrupted or continuous. The cell subset or site label, read with the paper, signifies: naive CD4+ CD45RA+ CD45RO- T cells. The sequence derives from a pool of human donors with HIV. The rearranged segments are TRBV2 and TRBJ2-1, with no confident D gene call. The CDR3 corresponds to CASRSSYNEQFF. The DNA sequence is as follows: TGTGCCAGCAGGAGCTCCTACAATGAGCAGTTCTTC. Reference TRBV2 and TRBJ2-1 proteins supply the regions before and after the CDR3; the full variable domain is: EPEVTQTPSHQVTQMGQEVILRCVPISNHLYFYWYRQILGQKVEFLVSFYNNEISEKSEIFDDQFSVERPDGSNFTLKIRSTKLEDSAMYFCASRSSYNEQFFGPGTRLTVL.